The 16 T cell receptor beta chains below were found in one sample sequenced in a study of Graves' ophthalmopathy and Graves' hyperthyroidism. For repertoire sequencing, the TCR beta CDR3 regions were amplified from RNA transcripts. First-round RT-PCR with HTBI primers preceded a second-round multiplex PCR. TCRdb re-called the multiplex PCR reads with MiXCR, one entry per CDR3 protein. The top ten hold more than 2.5% of the sample, which has 600,000 to 700,000 distinct CDR3 sequences, 35% to 45% seen once. Sequencing was carried out using peripheral blood. The receptor source for this set is an adult man with Graves' ophthalmopathy.

This clonotype was recorded only once. The chain uses TRBV9 and TRBJ1-6; no definite D call. Trimming took off 8 bases at V and 3 bases at J, with 12 bases between the two ends. This CDR3 has 14 residues. The germline V gene encodes CDR1 SGDLS and CDR2 YYNGEE. In nucleotides, the CDR3 is TGTGCCAGGGCCACGGGCAACTATAATTCACCCCTCCACTTT. Protein product: CARATGNYNSPLHF.

In regard to this clonotype: This may come from a read error, since a much larger clone is one base off. V usage is TRBV12-3 or TRBV12-4 and J usage is TRBJ2-7; 12 nucleotides agree with TRBD2. V shed 6 bases, J shed 5 bases, and the junction held 2 bases outside the gene matches. This CDR3 is 13 amino acids long. CDR3 nucleotide sequence: TGTGCCAGCAGGACTAGCGGGGGAGACGAGCAGTACTTC. It is translated as CASRTSGGDEQYF.

This clonotype was observed at least ten times. The V gene is TRBV7-6, the J gene TRBJ2-7; D not certain. Trimming took off 5 bases at V and 2 bases at J, with 10 bases between the two ends. The CDR3 is made up of 13 amino acids. The germline V gene encodes CDR1 SGHVS and CDR2 FNYEAQ. The CDR3 sequence is CASSPDGPYEQYF. CDR3 sequence (DNA): TGTGCCAGCAGCCCGGACGGACCCTACGAGCAGTACTTC.

This clonotype was seen at least ten times. This may arise from a read error, as a much more abundant clone is one base away. The chain employs TRBV10-3 and TRBJ1-5, with 7 nucleotides matching TRBD1. The germline V gene encodes CDR1 ENHRY and CDR2 SYGVKD. The CDR3 is 13 residues long. The CDR3 region is CASSDTGDQPQHF. The CDR3 DNA reads TGTGCCAGCAGTGACACAGGGGATCAGCCCCAGCATTTT.

The chain links TRBV30 to TRBJ2-5; D uncertain. The germline V and J ends were trimmed by 0 bases and 1 base, with 9 bases remaining between them. The CDR3 totals 14 residues. Germline lookup yields CDR1 GTSNPN and CDR2 SVGIG (reference sequence). The CDR3 DNA sequence: TGTGCCTGGAGTGTCGGACGGGCCCAAGAGACCCAGTACTTC. This translates into CAWSVGRAQETQYF.

The genes are TRBV2 and TRBJ1-6, with D hard to call. This CDR3 is built from 13 residues. The V gene's germline CDR1 is SNHLY and CDR2 FYNNEI. The germline V and J ends were trimmed by 2 bases and 16 bases, with 15 bases remaining between them. CDR3 coding DNA: TGTGCCAGCAGTGAAACCGGGGAAAAAGGGCTCCACTTT. Translation gives CASSETGEKGLHF.

This clonotype was recorded at least ten times. The chain uses TRBV12-3 or TRBV12-4 and TRBJ1-2; D might be TRBD1 (5 bases). The CDR3 spans 15 residues. V shed 5 bases and J shed 0 bases, with 13 bases lying between them. CDR3 sequence reads: CASSPSGSSNYGYTF. The CDR3 nucleotides are TGTGCCAGCAGTCCGTCAGGGAGTTCTAACTATGGCTACACCTTC.

The sample holds many counts of this clonotype. V and J are TRBV6-5 and TRBJ1-2; D gene ambiguous. The germline V and J ends were trimmed by 7 bases and 4 bases, with 10 bases remaining between them. Germline-derived CDR1 and CDR2 are MNHEY and SVGAGI. The length of the CDR3 is 12 residues. CDR3 bases: TGTGCCAGCAACGCACAGCTCTATGGCTACACCTTC. This gives the protein CASNAQLYGYTF.

This clonotype has a count of ten or more. This chain links TRBV29-1 with TRBJ1-2; D not resolved. This CDR3 region has 12 residues. Germline loops: CDR1 SQVTM, CDR2 ANQGSEA. V shed 3 bases and J shed 1 base, with 6 bases lying between them. CDR3: CSVDRGNYGYTF. CDR3 nucleotides: TGCAGCGTTGATCGGGGTAACTATGGCTACACCTTC.

This clonotype appeared a few times. The genes are TRBV9 and TRBJ2-2; 8 bases line up with TRBD2. CDR3 length: 16 residues. J was trimmed by 4 bases and V by 3 bases; bases with no gene match: 8. Germline V gene data show CDR1 as SGDLS and CDR2 as YYNGEE. The chain's CDR3 is CASSARGGRGTGELFF. The CDR3 DNA reads TGTGCCAGCAGCGCCCGGGGGGGCCGGGGCACCGGGGAGCTGTTTTTT. The variable domain in full, completed from reference TRBV9 and TRBJ2-2, reads DSGVTQTPKHLITATGQRVTLRCSPRSGDLSVYWYQQSLDQGLQFLIQYYNGEERAKGNILERFSAQQFPDLHSELNLSSLELGDSALYFCASSARGGRGTGELFFGEGSRLTVL.

CDR3 sequence reads: CASSYSEGQQYF. The CDR3 DNA reads TGTGCCAGCAGTTACTCTGAGGGACAGCAGTACTTC. This rearrangement joins TRBV6-2 or TRBV6-3 to TRBJ2-7, with D possibly called TRBD1 or TRBD2 (5 bases each). In germline, CDR1 is MNHEY, CDR2 SVGEGT. V was cut by 0 bases and J by 8 bases, with 8 bases left in between. The CDR3 runs to 12 residues.

In this sample, this clonotype turned up many times. The CDR3 nucleotides read TGTGCCAGCAGACCCGACAGGGGTAATACTGAAGCTTTCTTT. This translates into CASRPDRGNTEAFF. V and J are TRBV7-9 and TRBJ1-1; 8 bases align to TRBD1. The CDR3 spans 14 residues. The junction had 8 bases not matched to a gene; V was cut back by 6 bases and J by 5 bases. Germline CDR1 reads SEHNR; CDR2 reads FQNEAQ (reference sequence).

The chain uses TRBV9 and TRBJ1-5, with TRBD1 identical over 7 bases. The CDR3 is 16 residues long. Germline V CDR1 and CDR2: SGDLS, YYNGEE. After removal of 4 bases from V and 3 bases from J, the junction contained 10 bases not matched to a gene. This CDR3 reads CASSPGGGENNQPQHF. Written as DNA, the CDR3 is TGTGCCAGCAGCCCAGGGGGGGGGGAAAACAATCAGCCCCAGCATTTT.

With regard to this clonotype: This may stem from a read error, because a much larger clone lies one nucleotide away. The chain links TRBV2 to TRBJ1-2; 7 positions agree with TRBD1. J was trimmed by 5 bases and V by 6 bases; bases with no gene match: 6. Germline V gene data show CDR1 as SNHLY and CDR2 as FYNNEI. The CDR3 spans 13 residues. CDR3 bases: TGTGCCAGCAGGGGCAGGGGGAGGTATGGCTACACCTTC. Protein sequence: CASRGRGRYGYTF. Together with reference TRBV2 and TRBJ1-2, the CDR3 gives the full variable domain: EPEVTQTPSHQVTQMGQEVILRCVPISNHLYFYWYRQILGQKVEFLVSFYNNEISEKSEIFDDQFSVERPDGSNFTLKIRSTKLEDSAMYFCASRGRGRYGYTFGSGTRLTVV.

The chain employs TRBV19 and TRBJ1-6; D is unclear. This CDR3 comprises 13 residues. V gave up 1 base and J gave up 10 bases, with 8 bases separating them. Per the germline V gene, CDR1 is LNHDA and CDR2 is SQIVND (reference sequence). CDR3 in amino acids: CASSIGSGSPLHF. In nucleotides, the CDR3 is TGTGCCAGTAGTATAGGTTCCGGGTCACCCCTCCACTTT.

This clonotype was counted at least ten times. The gene calls are TRBV7-9 and TRBJ2-5; D possibly corresponds to TRBD1 (5 bases). In germline, CDR1 is SEHNR, CDR2 FQNEAQ (reference sequence). Trimming took 0 bases from V and 3 from J, leaving 8 bases between them. The CDR3 loop spans 14 amino acids. In DNA form, the CDR3 reads TGTGCCAGCAGCTTAGCGGGGCCTGAAGAGACCCAGTACTTC. It yields the protein CASSLAGPEETQYF.